This entry describes one TCR beta chain. The antigen is unknown. The sample is drawn from a study of T cells in localized non-small cell lung cancer. There are 16 residues in the CDR3. V gave up 6 bases and J gave up 1 base, with 16 bases separating them. Looked up from germline, CDR1 is LNHDA and CDR2 is SQIVND (reference sequence). Here immunoSEQ multiplex PCR was the method, and the copy in TCRdb shows in-frame clones only, minus some. Here the sample spans about 4,800 clones, around 30% being singletons. Study-wide points: The study detected a median approximately 55 of the top 100 tumor clones in adjacent lung.

The chain joins TRBV19 to TRBJ1-5; D unresolved. Specimen: lung tumor tissue, collected before any cancer treatment. The sequence was obtained from a woman aged 35-75 years with stage II squamous cell lung carcinoma. CDR3 nucleotide sequence: TGTGCCAGTAGGGTACGGATGGCCTCGAGCAATCAGCCCCAGCATTTT. This sequence encodes CASRVRMASSNQPQHF.